The sequence of this T cell receptor (beta chain) was determined in a study of T cell responses to AZD1222 COVID-19 vaccine. TCRdb's table, derived via immunoSEQ multiplex PCR, lists solely in-frame clones and lacks some. The table records some 150,000 clones, 87% of them present only once. Turning to this clone: Antigen: not known.

Trimming at V came to 4 bases and at J to 1 base, leaving 2 bases not matched to a gene. Germline V lookup: CDR1 LGHDT, CDR2 YNNKEL (reference sequence). The CDR3 contains 15 residues. Pooled together were second doses at about 4 or about 12 weeks. Study results and caveats: Females outnumbered males among donors, who were mostly white British; clonal diversity was possibly underestimated. Increased Spike-specific TCR breadth and depth were observed after two AZD1222 doses. Unmutated variant regions reportedly attract nearly half of all spike-specific TCRs.

This material consisted of peripheral blood, taken 28 days after the second AZD1222 dose. The source is an adult who received the AZD1222 COVID-19 vaccine. The V and J genes are TRBV3-1 (or the pseudogene TRBV3-2) and TRBJ2-2; TRBD1 matches at 8 bases. The CDR3 DNA sequence: TGTGCCAGCAGCCTGGGACAGGTGAACACCGGGGAGCTGTTTTTT. Residues: CASSLGQVNTGELFF.